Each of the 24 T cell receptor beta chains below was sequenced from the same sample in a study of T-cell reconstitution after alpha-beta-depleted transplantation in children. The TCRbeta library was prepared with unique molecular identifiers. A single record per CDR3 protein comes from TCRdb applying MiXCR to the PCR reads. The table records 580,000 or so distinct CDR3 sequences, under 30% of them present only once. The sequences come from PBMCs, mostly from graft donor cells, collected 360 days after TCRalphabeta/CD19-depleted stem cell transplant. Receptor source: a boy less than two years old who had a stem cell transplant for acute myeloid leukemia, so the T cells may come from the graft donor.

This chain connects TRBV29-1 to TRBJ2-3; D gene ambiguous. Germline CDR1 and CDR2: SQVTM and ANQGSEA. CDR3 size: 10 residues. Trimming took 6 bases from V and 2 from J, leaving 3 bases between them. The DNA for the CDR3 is TGCAGCGTCAACACAGATACGCAGTATTTT. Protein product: CSVNTDTQYF.

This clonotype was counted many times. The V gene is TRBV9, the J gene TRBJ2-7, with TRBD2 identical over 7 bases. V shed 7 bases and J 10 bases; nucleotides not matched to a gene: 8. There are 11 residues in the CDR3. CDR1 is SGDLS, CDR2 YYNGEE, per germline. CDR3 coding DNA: TGTGCCAGCCAAGACGGGGGGTACCAGTACTTC. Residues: CASQDGGYQYF.

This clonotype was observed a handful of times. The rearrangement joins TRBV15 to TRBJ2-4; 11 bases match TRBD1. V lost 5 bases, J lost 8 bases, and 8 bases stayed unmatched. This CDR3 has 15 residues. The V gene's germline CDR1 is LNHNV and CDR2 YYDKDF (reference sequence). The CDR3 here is CATSGWTGGEDIQYF. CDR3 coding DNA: TGTGCCACCAGCGGCTGGACAGGGGGCGAGGACATTCAGTACTTC.

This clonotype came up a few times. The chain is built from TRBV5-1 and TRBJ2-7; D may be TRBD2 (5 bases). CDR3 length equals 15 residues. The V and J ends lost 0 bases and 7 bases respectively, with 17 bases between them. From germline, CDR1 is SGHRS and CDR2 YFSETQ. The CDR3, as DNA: TGCGCCAGCAGCTTGGTTCCGGGATCCACGGCGGAGCAGTACGTC. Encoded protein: CASSLVPGSTAEQYV.

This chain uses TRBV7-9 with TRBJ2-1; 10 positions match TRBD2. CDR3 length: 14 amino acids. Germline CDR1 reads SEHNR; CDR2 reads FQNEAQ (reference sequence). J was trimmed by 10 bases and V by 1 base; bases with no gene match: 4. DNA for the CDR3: TGTGCCAGCAGCTTAGGGGGACTAGCGATGGAGCAGTTCTTC. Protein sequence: CASSLGGLAMEQFF.

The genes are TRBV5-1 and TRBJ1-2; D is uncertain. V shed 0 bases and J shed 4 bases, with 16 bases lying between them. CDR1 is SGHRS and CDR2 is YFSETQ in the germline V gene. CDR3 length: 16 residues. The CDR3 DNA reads TGCGCCAGCAGCTTGGGTACACAGACTGCCCGCTATGGCTACACCTTC. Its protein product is CASSLGTQTARYGYTF.

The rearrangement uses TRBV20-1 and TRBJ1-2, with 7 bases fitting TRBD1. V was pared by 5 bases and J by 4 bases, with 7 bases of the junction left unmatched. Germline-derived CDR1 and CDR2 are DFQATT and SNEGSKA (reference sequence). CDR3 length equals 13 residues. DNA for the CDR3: TGCAGTGCTCCTTTACAGGGGTTCTATGGCTACACCTTC. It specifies CSAPLQGFYGYTF.

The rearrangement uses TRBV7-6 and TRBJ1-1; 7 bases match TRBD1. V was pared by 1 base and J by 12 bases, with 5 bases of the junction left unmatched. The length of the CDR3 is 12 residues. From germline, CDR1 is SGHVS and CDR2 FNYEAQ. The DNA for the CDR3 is TGTGCCAGCAGCTTAGGACAGGGCGAAACTTTCTTT. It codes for CASSLGQGETFF.

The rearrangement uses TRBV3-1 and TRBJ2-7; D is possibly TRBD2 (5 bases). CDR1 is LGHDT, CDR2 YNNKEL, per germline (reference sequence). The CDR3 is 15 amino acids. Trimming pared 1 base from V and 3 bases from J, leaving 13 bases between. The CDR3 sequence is CASSQATIGLYEQYF. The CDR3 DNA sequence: TGTGCCAGCAGCCAAGCCACCATCGGACTCTACGAGCAGTACTTC.

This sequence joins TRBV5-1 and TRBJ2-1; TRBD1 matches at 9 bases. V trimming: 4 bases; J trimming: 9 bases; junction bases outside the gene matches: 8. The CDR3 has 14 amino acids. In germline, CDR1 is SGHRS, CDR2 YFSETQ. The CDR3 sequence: CASSLGQGPAEQFF. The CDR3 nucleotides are TGCGCCAGCAGCCTGGGACAGGGACCGGCTGAGCAGTTCTTC. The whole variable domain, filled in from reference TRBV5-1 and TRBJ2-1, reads KAGVTQTPRYLIKTRGQQVTLSCSPISGHRSVSWYQQTPGQGLQFLFEYFSETQRNKGNFPGRFSGRQFSNSRSEMNVSTLELGDSALYLCASSLGQGPAEQFFGPGTRLTVL.

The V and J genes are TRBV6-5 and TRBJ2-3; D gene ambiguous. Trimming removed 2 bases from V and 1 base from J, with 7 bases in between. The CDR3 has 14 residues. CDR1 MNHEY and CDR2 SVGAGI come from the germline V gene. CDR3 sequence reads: CASSYAPGTDTQYF. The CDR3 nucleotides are TGTGCCAGCAGTTACGCTCCAGGCACAGATACGCAGTATTTT.

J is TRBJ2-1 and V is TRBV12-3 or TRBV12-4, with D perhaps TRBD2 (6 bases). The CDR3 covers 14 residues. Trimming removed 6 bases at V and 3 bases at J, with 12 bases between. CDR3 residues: CASRSPGSYNEQFF. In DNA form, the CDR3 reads TGTGCCAGCAGATCCCCCGGGAGCTACAATGAGCAGTTCTTC.

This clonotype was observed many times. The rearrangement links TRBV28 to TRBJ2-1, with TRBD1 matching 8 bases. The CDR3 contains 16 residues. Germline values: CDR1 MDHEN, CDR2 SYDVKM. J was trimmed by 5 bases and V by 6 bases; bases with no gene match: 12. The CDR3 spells CASSQDRALVDNEQFF. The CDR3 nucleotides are TGTGCCAGCAGCCAGGACAGGGCTCTAGTGGACAATGAGCAGTTCTTC.

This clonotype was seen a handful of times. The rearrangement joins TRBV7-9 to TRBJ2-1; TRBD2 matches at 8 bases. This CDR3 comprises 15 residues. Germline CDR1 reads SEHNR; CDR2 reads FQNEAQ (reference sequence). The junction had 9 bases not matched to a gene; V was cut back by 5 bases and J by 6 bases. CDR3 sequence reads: CASSAPGLEVNEQFF. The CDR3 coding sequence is TGTGCCAGCAGCGCCCCGGGACTAGAGGTCAATGAGCAGTTCTTC.

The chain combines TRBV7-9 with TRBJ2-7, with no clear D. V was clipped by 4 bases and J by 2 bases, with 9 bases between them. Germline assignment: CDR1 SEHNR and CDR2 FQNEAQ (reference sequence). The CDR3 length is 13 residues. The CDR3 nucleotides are TGTGCCAGCAGCTCTGTTATGGCCTACGAGCAGTACTTC. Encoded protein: CASSSVMAYEQYF.

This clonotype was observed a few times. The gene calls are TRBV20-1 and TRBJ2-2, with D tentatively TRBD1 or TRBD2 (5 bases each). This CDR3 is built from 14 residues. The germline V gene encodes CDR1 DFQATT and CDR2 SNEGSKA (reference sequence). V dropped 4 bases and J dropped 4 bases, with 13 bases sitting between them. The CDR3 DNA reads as TGCAGTGCTATGTGGACTGGGACCACCGGGGAGCTGTTTTTT. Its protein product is CSAMWTGTTGELFF.

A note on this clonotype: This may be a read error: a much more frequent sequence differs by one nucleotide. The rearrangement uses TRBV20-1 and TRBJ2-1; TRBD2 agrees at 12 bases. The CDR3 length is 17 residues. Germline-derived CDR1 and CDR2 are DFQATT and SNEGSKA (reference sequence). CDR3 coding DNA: TGCTGTGCTAGAGATGTAATTGGACTAGCGGGGTACAATGAGCAGTTCTTC. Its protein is CCARDVIGLAGYNEQFF.

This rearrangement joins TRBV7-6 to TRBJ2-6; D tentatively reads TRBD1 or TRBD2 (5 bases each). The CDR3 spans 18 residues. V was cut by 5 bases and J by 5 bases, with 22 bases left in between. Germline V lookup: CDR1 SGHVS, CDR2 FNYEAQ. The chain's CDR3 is CASSKTGTLRGWANVLTF. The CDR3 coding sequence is TGTGCCAGCAGCAAAACCGGGACCCTTCGTGGCTGGGCCAACGTCCTGACTTTC.

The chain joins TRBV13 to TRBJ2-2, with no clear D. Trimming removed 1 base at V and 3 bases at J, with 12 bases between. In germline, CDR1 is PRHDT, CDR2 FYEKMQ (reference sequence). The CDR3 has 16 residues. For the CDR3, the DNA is TGTGCCAGCAGCTTAGATCTTGGATGGGACACCGGGGAGCTGTTTTTT. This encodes CASSLDLGWDTGELFF.

CDR3 in amino acids: CASSLGASGGVKNIQYF. Here the CDR3 DNA reads TGTGCCAGCAGCTTAGGGGCTAGCGGGGGGGTTAAAAACATTCAGTACTTC. The V gene is TRBV7-2, the J gene TRBJ2-4, with 12 positions matching TRBD2. The length of the CDR3 is 17 residues. V lost 1 base and J lost 4; bases outside the gene matches: 5. CDR1 is SGHTA, CDR2 FQGNSA, per germline. Full variable domain (remainder filled in from reference TRBV7-2 and TRBJ2-4): GAGVSQSPSNKVTEKGKDVELRCDPISGHTALYWYRQSLGQGLEFLIYFQGNSAPDKSGLPSDRFSAERTGGSVSTLTIQRTQQEDSAVYLCASSLGASGGVKNIQYFGAGTRLSVL.

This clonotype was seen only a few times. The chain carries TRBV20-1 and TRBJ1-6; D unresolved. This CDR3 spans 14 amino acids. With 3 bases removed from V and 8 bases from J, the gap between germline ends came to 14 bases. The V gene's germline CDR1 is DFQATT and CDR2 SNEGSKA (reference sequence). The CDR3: CSASSVSGDSPLHF. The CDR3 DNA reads TGCAGTGCTAGTTCGGTCAGTGGGGATTCACCCCTCCACTTT.

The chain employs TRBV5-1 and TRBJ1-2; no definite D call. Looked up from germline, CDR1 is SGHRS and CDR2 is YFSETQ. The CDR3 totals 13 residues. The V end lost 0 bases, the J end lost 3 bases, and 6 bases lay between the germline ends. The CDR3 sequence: CASSLEPYYGYTF. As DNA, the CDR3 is TGCGCCAGCAGCTTGGAACCGTACTATGGCTACACCTTC.

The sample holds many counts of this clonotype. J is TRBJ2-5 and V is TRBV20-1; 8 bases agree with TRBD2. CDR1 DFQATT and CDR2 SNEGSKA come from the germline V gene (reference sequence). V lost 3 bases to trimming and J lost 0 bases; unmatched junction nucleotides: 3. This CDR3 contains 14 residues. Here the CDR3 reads CSARVAGNQETQYF. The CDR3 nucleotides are TGCAGTGCTAGGGTAGCGGGGAACCAAGAGACCCAGTACTTC.

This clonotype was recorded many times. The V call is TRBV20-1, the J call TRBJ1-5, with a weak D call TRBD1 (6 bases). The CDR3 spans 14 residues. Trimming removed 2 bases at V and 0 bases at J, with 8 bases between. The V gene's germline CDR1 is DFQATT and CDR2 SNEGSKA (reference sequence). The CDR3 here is CSARRGSSNQPQHF. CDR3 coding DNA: TGCAGTGCTAGAAGGGGGAGTAGCAATCAGCCCCAGCATTTT.